This T cell receptor (beta chain) was recovered during a study of control samples from healthy donors and cancer patients. The data were produced by immunoSEQ multiplex PCR, yet TCRdb's version contains in-frame clones alone and is incomplete. The table records about 21,000 clones, about 85% of them present only once. This clonotype originated in a man in his 60s with colorectal cancer. The specimen sequenced was PBMCs.

The CDR3 DNA reads TGTGCCAGCGGAGGTGGCTACACCTTC. Translating it yields CASGGGYTF. This chain connects TRBV6-6 to TRBJ1-2; D gene unclear. The germline V gene has CDR1 MNHNY and CDR2 SVGAGI (reference sequence). V was clipped by 8 bases and J by 7 bases, with 5 bases between them. The CDR3 extends over 9 amino acids.